This TCR beta chain was recovered during a study of Graves' ophthalmopathy and Graves' hyperthyroidism. V lost 5 bases and J 1 base, leaving 14 bases between the germline ends. The CDR3 totals 15 residues. The germline gives CDR1 SEHNR, CDR2 FQNEAQ (reference sequence). This clonotype was seen at least ten times. A much more abundant neighbour one base away suggests this may be a read error. The TCR beta CDR3 regions underwent amplification from RNA transcripts. RT-PCR in the first round used HTBI primers; a second-round multiplex PCR followed. TCRdb processed the multiplex PCR reads anew with MiXCR; each CDR3 protein has one entry. Here the sample spans hundreds of thousands of distinct CDR3 sequences, 20% to 25% being singletons.

The rearrangement joins TRBV7-9 to TRBJ1-1; D ambiguous. What was sequenced was peripheral blood. The origin of this receptor is a woman between 50 and 59 years old with Graves' ophthalmopathy. CDR3 sequence reads: CASSSLGRANTEAFF. As DNA, the CDR3 is TGTGCCAGCAGCAGCCTTGGACGCGCGAACACTGAAGCTTTCTTT.